Listed here are 9 T cell receptor beta chains from one sample, sequenced in a study of blood T cell repertoires in COVID-19. Using immunoSEQ multiplex PCR, the repertoire was profiled, and TCRdb retains in-frame clones only, with some absent. The sample records roughly 300,000 clones, over 80% being singletons. The sample comprised peripheral blood. These TCRs come from a woman aged 40 to 49 who had recovered from COVID-19.

This clone was picked up one time. The rearrangement links TRBV4-1 to TRBJ1-4, with unresolved D. This CDR3 is 14 amino acids long. The germline gives CDR1 MGHRA, CDR2 YSYEKL. Trimming took 5 bases from V and 3 from J, leaving 10 bases between them. The CDR3 DNA is TGCGCCAGCAGCTCCCGTCGGGCTAATGAAAAACTGTTTTTT. Its protein product is CASSSRRANEKLFF.

This chain uses TRBV7-9 with TRBJ2-1; TRBD1 is a possible D gene (6 bases). The CDR3 sequence is 15 residues long. Germline V gene lookup returns CDR1 SEHNR and CDR2 FQNEAQ (reference sequence). The V end was cut by 5 bases, the J end by 5 bases, with 16 bases between. CDR3 in amino acids: CASSPPRGPHNEQFF. CDR3 coding DNA: TGTGCCAGCAGCCCCCCCAGGGGTCCCCACAATGAGCAGTTCTTC.

V and J are TRBV5-6 and TRBJ1-4, with D perhaps matching TRBD1 (6 bases). CDR3 length: 16 residues. Trimming took 3 bases from V and 8 from J, leaving 20 bases between them. Germline lookup yields CDR1 SGHDT and CDR2 YYEEEE. In DNA, the CDR3 is TGTGCCAGCAGCTCATGGGGGGGACAAGAGGAAGAAAAACTGTTTTTT. Translating gives CASSSWGGQEEEKLFF.

The chain employs TRBV3-1 (or the pseudogene TRBV3-2) and TRBJ2-5; possibly TRBD2 for D (6 bases). The V end was cut by 5 bases, the J end by 5 bases, with 15 bases between. The CDR3 spans 14 residues. CDR1 is LGHDT, CDR2 YNNKEL, per germline (reference sequence). CDR3 sequence (DNA): TGTGCCAGCAGCGCCCACGGGGGTGGGGAGACCCAGTACTTC. The encoded protein is CASSAHGGGETQYF.

V and J are TRBV28 and TRBJ2-7; 9 bases fit TRBD1. Germline CDR1 MDHEN, CDR2 SYDVKM. CDR3 size: 16 residues. V lost 8 bases, J lost 3 bases, and 14 bases stayed unmatched. In DNA form, the CDR3 reads TGTGCCAGCTCCCTGGGTTCCGGGACAGGGCTCTACGAGCAGTACTTC. It codes for CASSLGSGTGLYEQYF.

This chain uses TRBV7-9 with TRBJ1-1; D gene ambiguous. The CDR3 is 15 amino acids. Germline CDR1 reads SEHNR; CDR2 reads FQNEAQ (reference sequence). V shed 3 bases and J shed 0 bases, with 11 bases lying between them. CDR3 in DNA: TGTGCCAGCAGCTTTGATCGGAGGCTGAACACTGAAGCTTTCTTT. Its translation is CASSFDRRLNTEAFF.

CDR3 protein: CASSLPGTASNQPQHF. CDR3 bases: TGTGCCAGCAGCTTGCCCGGGACAGCCAGCAATCAGCCCCAGCATTTT. The J gene is TRBJ1-5, the V gene TRBV5-8; 7 bases agree with TRBD1. Germline CDR1 is SGHTS and CDR2 is YDEGEE. This CDR3 spans 16 amino acids. V gave up 1 base and J gave up 1 base; unmatched junction bases: 5. Based on the CDR3 plus reference TRBV5-8 and TRBJ1-5, the full variable domain is EAGVTQSPTHLIKTRGQQATLRCSPISGHTSVYWYQQALGLGLQFLLWYDEGEERNRGNFPPRFSGRQFPNYSSELNVNALELEDSALYLCASSLPGTASNQPQHFGDGTRLSIL.

The V gene is TRBV5-1, the J gene TRBJ2-3; 7 bases line up with TRBD2. The CDR3 extends over 17 amino acids. Losses at the gene ends were 1 base for V and 1 base for J; bases not matched to a gene: 9. Germline CDR1 and CDR2: SGHRS and YFSETQ. The CDR3 nucleotides are TGCGCCAGCAGCTTGTCCGAGACTAGCTTCGGCACAGATACGCAGTATTTT. Its translation: CASSLSETSFGTDTQYF.

The V gene is TRBV5-1, the J gene TRBJ1-1; the D gene is possibly TRBD1 (5 bases). The CDR3 is made up of 13 amino acids. Germline V lookup: CDR1 SGHRS, CDR2 YFSETQ. The V gene lost 2 bases and the J gene lost 5 bases, with 10 bases spanning the gap. The CDR3 loop is CASSFLGGTEAFF. DNA of the CDR3: TGCGCCAGCAGCTTCCTGGGGGGTACTGAAGCTTTCTTT.